One sample yielded the 11 T cell receptor beta chains listed below, sequenced in a study of CD8+CD57+ T cells in acquired aplastic anemia. CDR3 and TCR beta VDJ profiling relied on a genomic DNA template. MiXCR was run by TCRdb on the reads, yielding one entry per CDR3 protein. This table has 300,000 or so distinct CDR3 sequences, 55% to 60% appearing once. Input material: sorted CD4+, CD8+, or CD8+CD57+ T cells (not recorded which) from PBMCs. Receptors originate from a human donor with severe aplastic anemia or a healthy control (not recorded which).

This chain links TRBV14 with TRBJ1-1; D unclear. Trimming took 5 bases from V and 3 from J, leaving 4 bases between them. Germline V gene data show CDR1 as SGHDN and CDR2 as FVKESK. The CDR3 has 11 residues. The CDR3 spells CASSGHTEAFF. For the CDR3, the DNA is TGTGCCAGCAGCGGACACACTGAAGCTTTCTTT.

V is TRBV10-3 and J is TRBJ1-2; 8 nucleotides align to TRBD1. CDR1 and CDR2 from the germline V gene are ENHRY and SYGVKD. Trimming at V came to 6 bases and at J to 5 bases, leaving 5 bases not matched to a gene. This CDR3 has 13 amino acids. The CDR3 reads CAISPGQDYGYTF. DNA for the CDR3: TGTGCCATCAGCCCGGGACAGGATTATGGCTACACCTTC.

This clonotype was picked up many times. V is TRBV2 and J is TRBJ2-7; D may be TRBD1 or TRBD2 (6 bases each). Germline lookup yields CDR1 SNHLY and CDR2 FYNNEI. This CDR3 is built from 13 residues. V was clipped by 2 bases and J by 7 bases, with 12 bases between them. CDR3 region: CASSERGAREQYF. The CDR3 DNA is TGTGCCAGCAGTGAAAGGGGGGCGAGAGAGCAGTACTTC. Filled out from reference TRBV2 and TRBJ2-7, the complete variable domain reads EPEVTQTPSHQVTQMGQEVILRCVPISNHLYFYWYRQILGQKVEFLVSFYNNEISEKSEIFDDQFSVERPDGSNFTLKIRSTKLEDSAMYFCASSERGAREQYFGPGTRLTVT.

The chain has TRBV19 and TRBJ2-1, with D perhaps TRBD1 (7 bases). Germline assignment: CDR1 LNHDA and CDR2 SQIVND (reference sequence). This CDR3 has 13 amino acids. V was cut by 7 bases and J by 6 bases, with 13 bases left in between. Written as DNA, the CDR3 is TGTGCCAGTAAGGTGCAGGGGGGCAATGAGCAGTTCTTC. It yields the protein CASKVQGGNEQFF.

In this sample, this clonotype turned up many times. The chain has TRBV10-2 and TRBJ1-1; TRBD1 agrees at 8 bases. Germline V CDR1 and CDR2: WSHSY, SAAADI. The CDR3 is 13 residues long. The V segment lost 6 bases and the J segment 4 bases; nucleotides outside the gene matches: 4. In DNA form, the CDR3 reads TGCGCCAGCAGCAGGGGGCCTGGCACTGAAGCTTTCTTT. Its protein product is CASSRGPGTEAFF.

The chain carries TRBV7-9 and TRBJ2-2; D is possibly TRBD2 (6 bases). Germline values: CDR1 SEHNR, CDR2 FQNEAQ (reference sequence). CDR3 length: 16 residues. With 6 bases removed from V and 2 bases from J, the gap between germline ends came to 16 bases. This CDR3 reads CASSYLGTDNTGELFF. CDR3 DNA: TGTGCCAGCAGTTATCTCGGGACTGATAACACCGGGGAGCTGTTTTTT.

This clonotype was picked up a small number of times. The chain combines TRBV7-8 with TRBJ2-3; D is perhaps TRBD2 (5 bases). This CDR3 has 13 amino acids. The germline V and J ends were trimmed by 5 bases and 8 bases, with 14 bases remaining between them. The germline V gene has CDR1 SGHVS and CDR2 FQNEAQ. The CDR3 here is CASSARGSGTQYF. CDR3 nucleotide sequence: TGTGCCAGCAGCGCCCGGGGTTCAGGTACGCAGTATTTT.

The genes are TRBV19 and TRBJ2-7, with D perhaps matching TRBD2 (5 bases). V shed 3 bases and J shed 0 bases, with 12 bases lying between them. This CDR3 contains 15 residues. Looked up from germline, CDR1 is LNHDA and CDR2 is SQIVND (reference sequence). The CDR3 DNA sequence: TGTGCCAGTAGTATCGAGCCTGGGAGCTCCTACGAGCAGTACTTC. It codes for CASSIEPGSSYEQYF.

This clonotype was picked up a small number of times. This chain uses TRBV5-8 with TRBJ2-1; 11 nucleotides agree with TRBD2. V lost 4 bases and J lost 6; bases outside the gene matches: 6. This CDR3 has 15 amino acids. CDR1 and CDR2 (germline): SGHTS, YDEGEE. The DNA for the CDR3 is TGTGCCAGCAGCGTTAGCGGGGGGGCGTTCAATGAGCAGTTCTTC. This codes for CASSVSGGAFNEQFF.

V and J are TRBV7-2 and TRBJ1-4; tentative D call: TRBD1 (6 bases). CDR1 is SGHTA and CDR2 is FQGNSA in the germline V gene. This CDR3 region has 13 residues. V dropped 5 bases and J dropped 11 bases, with 15 bases sitting between them. The CDR3 nucleotides read TGTGCCAGCAGCCCACAGGGAGGCGAGAAACTGTTTTTT. This codes for CASSPQGGEKLFF.

This clonotype occurred many times. The V gene is TRBV11-3, the J gene TRBJ2-2; 8 bases are shared with TRBD1. This CDR3 contains 16 residues. Trimming cost V 1 base and J 4 bases; bases outside gene matches: 5. CDR1 is SGHNT, CDR2 YENEEA, per germline. The CDR3 DNA follows: TGTGCCAGCAGCTTAGGGACAGGGAAAGGCACCGGGGAGCTGTTTTTT. This encodes CASSLGTGKGTGELFF.